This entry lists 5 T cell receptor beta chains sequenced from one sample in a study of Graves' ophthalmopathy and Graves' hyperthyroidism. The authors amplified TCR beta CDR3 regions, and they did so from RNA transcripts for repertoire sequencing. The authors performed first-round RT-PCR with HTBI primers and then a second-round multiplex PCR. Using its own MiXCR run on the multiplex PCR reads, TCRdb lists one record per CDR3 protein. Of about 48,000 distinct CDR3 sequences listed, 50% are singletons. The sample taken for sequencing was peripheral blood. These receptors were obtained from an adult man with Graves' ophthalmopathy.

The CDR3 DNA reads as TGTGCCATCAGTGAGAAGGTTGAGACAGGGGAAAACTATGGCTACACCTTC. It translates to CAISEKVETGENYGYTF. The chain combines TRBV10-3 with TRBJ1-2; 8 bases line up with TRBD1. This CDR3 spans 17 amino acids. Losses at the gene ends were 2 bases for V and 2 bases for J; bases not matched to a gene: 10. Germline CDR1 reads ENHRY; CDR2 reads SYGVKD.

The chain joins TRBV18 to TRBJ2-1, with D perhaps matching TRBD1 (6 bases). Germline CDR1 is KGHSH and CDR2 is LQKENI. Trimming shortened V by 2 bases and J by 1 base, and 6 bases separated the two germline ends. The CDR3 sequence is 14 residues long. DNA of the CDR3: TGTGCCAGCTCACCAACAGGGTCCTACAATGAGCAGTTCTTC. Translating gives CASSPTGSYNEQFF.

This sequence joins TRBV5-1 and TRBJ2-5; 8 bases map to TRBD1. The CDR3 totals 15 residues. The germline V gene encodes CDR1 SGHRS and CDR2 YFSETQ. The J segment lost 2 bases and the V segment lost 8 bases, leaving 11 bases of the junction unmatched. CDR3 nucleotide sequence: TGCGCCAGTTCTCTGACAGGGGCTTTTCAAGAGACCCAGTACTTC. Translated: CASSLTGAFQETQYF.

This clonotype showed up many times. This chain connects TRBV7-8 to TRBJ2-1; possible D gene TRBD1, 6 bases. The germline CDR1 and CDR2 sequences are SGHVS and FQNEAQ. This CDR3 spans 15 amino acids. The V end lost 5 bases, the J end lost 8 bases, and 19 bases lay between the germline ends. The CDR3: CASSRTGTLAHEQFF. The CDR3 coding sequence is TGTGCCAGCAGCCGAACAGGGACATTGGCCCATGAGCAGTTCTTC.

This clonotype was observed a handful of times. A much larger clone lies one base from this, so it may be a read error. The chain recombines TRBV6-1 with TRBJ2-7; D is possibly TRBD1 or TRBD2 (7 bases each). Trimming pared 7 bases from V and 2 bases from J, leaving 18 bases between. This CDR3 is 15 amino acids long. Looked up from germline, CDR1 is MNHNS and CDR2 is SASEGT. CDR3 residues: CASIGGAGGAYEQYF. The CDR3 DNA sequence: TGTGCCAGCATTGGGGGGGCAGGGGGTGCCTACGAGCAGTACTTC.